This T cell receptor beta chain was observed in a study of graft-versus-host responses after intestinal transplantation. Study-level background: Recipients uniformly received anti-thymocyte globulin induction, followed by tacrolimus and steroids for 3 to 4 years.

The data were produced by immunoSEQ multiplex PCR, yet TCRdb's version contains in-frame clones alone and is incomplete. The sample lists about 120,000 clones, roughly 95% occurring once. With respect to this clone: Its matching antigen is unknown.

Study results and limitations: Recipient-marrow GvH clones were detected, some having first appeared in ileum or blood. Circulating GvH clone levels at their peak were associated with HvG declines (early post-transplant).

Germline values: CDR1 SGDLS, CDR2 YYNGEE. The CDR3 covers 14 residues. Deletions cut 0 bases from V and 2 bases from J, with 8 bases between. This TCR derives from a human donor who received an intestinal transplant. This specimen was unstimulated CD8+ T cells sorted from spleen or lymph node cells, taken before intestinal transplant. This rearrangement joins TRBV9 to TRBJ1-2; D gene uncertain. In DNA form, the CDR3 reads TGTGCCAGCAGCGTAGGGGATGGGAACTATGGCTACACCTTC. Amino acid sequence: CASSVGDGNYGYTF.